This TCR beta chain originates from a study of technical replicates of blood from a handful of donors. CDR3 length: 12 residues. Trimming pared 2 bases from V and 7 bases from J, leaving 9 bases between. Germline V gene lookup returns CDR1 SGHRS and CDR2 YFSETQ. The protocol was immunoSEQ multiplex PCR, while the TCRdb copy is restricted to in-frame clones and leaves out a portion. This repertoire shows 75,000 to 90,000 clones, 95% to 98% found once; its top ten account for about 0.34%. The sequencing sample was made of T cells isolated from PBMCs. This clonotype was obtained from a human donor in good health. The chain combines TRBV5-1 with TRBJ1-1; tentatively, D is TRBD1 (5 bases). For the CDR3, the DNA is TGCGCCAGCAGCTTAGCAGGGCTTGAAGCTTTCTTT. Translating it yields CASSLAGLEAFF.